What follows are 27 T cell receptor beta chains derived from one specimen sequenced in a study of blood T cells in healthy people across ages. The second PCR ran roughly 6 to 11 cycles with a sample-barcoded 5' primer and J-beta primers. TCRdb recomputed calls from the 5' RACE reads with MiXCR, one row per CDR3 protein. The table shows approximately 850,000 distinct CDR3 sequences, with roughly 60% occurring only once. Sample: blood. The receptors were gathered from a man aged 25 to 45 in good health.

The rearrangement links TRBV25-1 to TRBJ1-1; D is possibly TRBD1 (5 bases). V lost 3 bases and J 4 bases, leaving 6 bases between the germline ends. This CDR3 comprises 12 residues. CDR1 and CDR2 (germline): MGHDK, SYGVNS. The CDR3 spells CASSEGRTEAFF. DNA for the CDR3: TGTGCCAGCAGTGAGGGACGCACTGAAGCTTTCTTT.

The chain joins TRBV29-1 to TRBJ2-7, with 7 positions matching TRBD1. This CDR3 is built from 11 residues. The junction had 2 bases not matched to a gene; V was cut back by 6 bases and J by 3 bases. Germline CDR1 and CDR2: SQVTM and ANQGSEA. CDR3 protein: CSVGQDYEQYF. CDR3 DNA sequence: TGCAGCGTCGGACAGGACTACGAGCAGTACTTC.

This clonotype came up once. This chain joins TRBV18 and TRBJ1-5; TRBD1 might be the D (6 bases). The CDR3 loop spans 15 amino acids. V lost 8 bases and J 1 base, leaving 15 bases between the germline ends. The germline V gene has CDR1 KGHSH and CDR2 LQKENI. The CDR3 loop reads CASDKGGKSNQPQHF. Written as DNA, the CDR3 is TGTGCCAGCGACAAAGGGGGGAAAAGCAATCAGCCCCAGCATTTT.

This clonotype was seen only a few times. The chain uses TRBV5-1 and TRBJ2-3, with D possibly TRBD1 on 6 matching bases. The CDR3 spans 15 residues. Trimming took off 0 bases at V and 3 bases at J, with 11 bases between the two ends. CDR1 and CDR2 from the germline V gene are SGHRS and YFSETQ. CDR3 in amino acids: CASSLAVQGTDTQYF. The CDR3 DNA reads as TGCGCCAGCAGCTTGGCCGTCCAGGGGACAGATACGCAGTATTTT.

The chain uses TRBV9 and TRBJ2-5; the D is unclear. This CDR3 has 14 amino acids. In germline, CDR1 is SGDLS, CDR2 YYNGEE. Trimming shortened V by 0 bases and J by 4 bases, and 10 bases separated the two germline ends. CDR3 amino acids: CASSVALAGETQYF. CDR3 nucleotides: TGTGCCAGCAGCGTAGCTCTGGCTGGAGAGACCCAGTACTTC.

This clonotype was seen more than once but under ten times. The J gene is TRBJ2-7, the V gene TRBV4-2, with 7 nucleotides matching TRBD2. This CDR3 region has 14 residues. V dropped 4 bases and J dropped 4; count of bases not matched to a gene: 7. Germline CDR1 is LGHNA and CDR2 is YNFKEQ. The CDR3 spells CASSLREEEYEQYF. CDR3 DNA sequence: TGTGCCAGCAGCCTCCGGGAGGAGGAGTACGAGCAGTACTTC.

This clonotype was seen only a few times. The V call is TRBV21-1, the J call TRBJ2-3; the D call in the table, TRBD1, was not verified against the DNA. TRBV21-1 is classified as a pseudogene. The CDR3 sequence is 15 residues long. The CDR3, as DNA: TGTGCCAGCAGCAAAGCGGGACAGGGGGCGGATACGCAGTATTTT. Protein product: CASSKAGQGADTQYF.

The chain uses TRBV5-1 and TRBJ2-5; D gene ambiguous. This CDR3 has 13 amino acids. With 6 bases removed from V and 5 bases from J, the gap between germline ends came to 14 bases. Germline loops: CDR1 SGHRS, CDR2 YFSETQ. The CDR3: CASNLPGQETQYF. The CDR3 coding sequence is TGCGCCAGCAATCTTCCAGGCCAGGAGACCCAGTACTTC.

The rearrangement joins TRBV20-1 to TRBJ1-2; a possible D gene is TRBD1 (6 bases). The CDR3 length is 11 residues. The germline CDR1 and CDR2 sequences are DFQATT and SNEGSKA (reference sequence). Trimming shortened V by 0 bases and J by 12 bases, and 11 bases separated the two germline ends. DNA for the CDR3: TGCAGTGCTAGAGATGGGGGCGCTCACACCTTC. Amino acid sequence: CSARDGGAHTF.

The J gene is TRBJ2-7, the V gene TRBV15; D call uncertain. Trimming shortened V by 5 bases and J by 6 bases, and 17 bases separated the two germline ends. The CDR3 totals 14 residues. Germline lookup yields CDR1 LNHNV and CDR2 YYDKDF (reference sequence). The CDR3: CATSLLGLEREQYF. The CDR3 DNA follows: TGTGCCACCAGCCTCCTAGGGTTAGAACGCGAGCAGTACTTC.

This clonotype was picked up one time. This chain joins TRBV6-2 or TRBV6-3 and TRBJ2-1; 7 bases align to TRBD2. CDR3 length: 15 amino acids. Germline assignment: CDR1 MNHEY and CDR2 SVGEGT. V lost 5 bases to trimming and J lost 4 bases; unmatched junction nucleotides: 8. The CDR3 region has the DNA TGTGCCAGCAGTATGGGCGGGAGTCTGTACAATGAGCAGTTCTTC. Translating it yields CASSMGGSLYNEQFF.

CDR3: CASSQLGLNTDTQYF. The CDR3 region has the DNA TGCGCCAGCAGCCAATTGGGCTTAAATACAGATACGCAGTATTTT. The chain combines TRBV4-3 with TRBJ2-3; no reliable D call. The germline V and J ends were trimmed by 2 bases and 3 bases, with 12 bases remaining between them. Per germline, CDR1 LGHNA and CDR2 YSLEER. CDR3 length: 15 residues.

The chain is built from TRBV29-1 and TRBJ2-3, with 10 bases that match TRBD2. V was clipped by 5 bases and J by 1 base; unmatched bases: 3. The V gene's germline CDR1 is SQVTM and CDR2 ANQGSEA. The CDR3 sequence is 14 residues long. The CDR3 here is CSVYGLAGTDTQYF. In nucleotides, the CDR3 is TGCAGCGTTTATGGACTAGCGGGCACAGATACGCAGTATTTT.

The chain combines TRBV6-1 with TRBJ2-1; D is uncertain. CDR3 length equals 15 residues. V was shortened by 8 bases and J by 0 bases, with 14 bases between the two germline ends. From germline, CDR1 is MNHNS and CDR2 SASEGT. The CDR3 protein is CASVTGPSSYNEQFF. For the CDR3, the DNA is TGTGCCAGCGTTACCGGGCCTAGCTCCTACAATGAGCAGTTCTTC.

This sequence joins TRBV7-2 and TRBJ2-1; 7 bases align to TRBD2. The V gene's germline CDR1 is SGHTA and CDR2 FQGNSA. The CDR3 totals 14 residues. With 0 bases clipped from V and 10 bases from J, the junction kept 6 bases outside the gene matches. The CDR3 protein is CASSLARGGGEQFF. In DNA, the CDR3 is TGTGCCAGCAGCTTAGCGCGCGGGGGTGGGGAGCAGTTCTTC.

In this sample, this clonotype turned up a few times. The DNA for the CDR3 is TGTGCCAGCAGTTTAAATGTCGCCAGCACAGATACGCAGTATTTT. This translates into CASSLNVASTDTQYF. J is TRBJ2-3 and V is TRBV12-3 or TRBV12-4, with unresolved D. This CDR3 contains 15 residues. Trimming cost V 2 bases and J 0 bases, with 9 bases left between them.

This rearrangement joins TRBV12-3 or TRBV12-4 to TRBJ2-5; TRBD2 is a possible D gene (5 bases). The ends were cut back, 5 bases at V and 11 bases at J, with 24 bases in the middle. CDR3 length: 15 amino acids. The CDR3 loop is CASSPPAAASWEQYF. The DNA for the CDR3 is TGTGCCAGCAGTCCCCCGGCGGCTGCCTCTTGGGAGCAGTACTTC.

The rearrangement joins TRBV7-9 to TRBJ2-1; D is undetermined. CDR1 and CDR2 from the germline V gene are SEHNR and FQNEAQ (reference sequence). This CDR3 spans 11 amino acids. V lost 5 bases and J 12 bases, leaving 11 bases between the germline ends. CDR3 DNA: TGTGCCAGCAGCAATACCGTGCGGCAGTTCTTC. It codes for CASSNTVRQFF. The full variable domain, in which reference TRBV7-9 and TRBJ2-1 provide the parts outside the CDR3, is DTGVSQNPRHKITKRGQNVTFRCDPISEHNRLYWYRQTLGQGPEFLTYFQNEAQLEKSRLLSDRFSAERPKGSFSTLEIQRTEQGDSAMYLCASSNTVRQFFGPGTRLTVL.

This clonotype has just a few counts. The V gene is TRBV4-2, the J gene TRBJ2-3; 11 nucleotides line up with TRBD2. The CDR3 length is 16 residues. Germline assignment: CDR1 LGHNA and CDR2 YNFKEQ. Trimming cost V 4 bases and J 1 base; bases outside gene matches: 4. The CDR3 is CASSPLTSGGTDTQYF. CDR3 nucleotide sequence: TGTGCCAGCAGCCCCCTGACTAGCGGGGGCACAGATACGCAGTATTTT.

The chain is built from TRBV7-9 and TRBJ2-1, with 11 bases aligning to TRBD2. V trimming: 5 bases; J trimming: 9 bases; junction bases outside the gene matches: 15. The CDR3 is 17 residues long. Looked up from germline, CDR1 is SEHNR and CDR2 is FQNEAQ (reference sequence). The CDR3 loop reads CASSPYTTSGIIGEQFF. CDR3 nucleotides: TGTGCCAGCAGCCCGTATACGACTAGCGGGATAATCGGTGAGCAGTTCTTC.

This clonotype occurred once. The chain employs TRBV2 and TRBJ2-5, with D perhaps TRBD1 or TRBD2 (6 bases each). V dropped 9 bases and J dropped 3 bases, with 17 bases sitting between them. The CDR3 is 14 amino acids. Germline V gives CDR1 SNHLY, CDR2 FYNNEI. CDR3 sequence: CASLGLSGEETQYF. DNA of the CDR3: TGTGCCAGTTTGGGACTCTCAGGGGAAGAGACCCAGTACTTC.

Details on this clonotype: Sequence at one end of the junction differs from germline and may be a read error. This chain joins TRBV9 and TRBJ2-1; no definite D call. CDR3 length: 16 residues. CDR1 SGDLS and CDR2 YYNGEE come from the germline V gene. CDR3 region: CASSGPGPISCNEQFF. CDR3 nucleotides: TGTGCCAGCAGCGGCCCTGGGCCTATCTCCTGCAATGAGCAGTTCTTC.

This chain joins TRBV7-9 and TRBJ2-2, with 8 bases identical to TRBD2. This CDR3 contains 18 residues. Germline V gives CDR1 SEHNR, CDR2 FQNEAQ (reference sequence). Unmatched junction bases numbered 16, after V lost 5 bases and J lost 5 bases. CDR3 amino acids: CASSHPRKAGEETGELFF. For the CDR3, the DNA is TGTGCCAGCAGCCACCCACGGAAAGCGGGAGAAGAGACCGGGGAGCTGTTTTTT.

The chain joins TRBV28 to TRBJ1-4, with no clear D. The length of the CDR3 is 11 residues. V was pared by 6 bases and J by 5 bases, with 4 bases between. From germline, CDR1 is MDHEN and CDR2 SYDVKM. The CDR3 sequence is CASRSNEKLFF. In DNA form, the CDR3 reads TGTGCCAGCAGGTCCAATGAAAAACTGTTTTTT.

The rearrangement uses TRBV10-3 and TRBJ1-5; D might be TRBD1 (5 bases). The V end lost 11 bases, the J end lost 7 bases, and 15 bases lay between the germline ends. Germline CDR1 is ENHRY and CDR2 is SYGVKD. The CDR3 totals 12 residues. The CDR3 protein is CAVGEPGQPQHF. CDR3 nucleotide sequence: TGTGCCGTAGGGGAACCGGGCCAGCCCCAGCATTTT.

This clonotype turned up a few times. CDR3: CASSNTDYGYTF. The CDR3 region has the DNA TGTGCCAGTAGTAATACCGACTATGGCTACACCTTC. The rearrangement links TRBV19 to TRBJ1-2, with D hard to call. Germline V CDR1 and CDR2: LNHDA, SQIVND (reference sequence). V was pared by 4 bases and J by 3 bases, with 6 bases between. The CDR3 has 12 residues.

This clonotype was seen a single time. This chain joins TRBV7-8 and TRBJ2-3, with 7 bases identical to TRBD2. This CDR3 region has 13 residues. Germline values: CDR1 SGHVS, CDR2 FQNEAQ. V was pared by 5 bases and J by 5 bases, with 4 bases of the junction left unmatched. DNA of the CDR3: TGTGCCAGCAGCCCCAGCGGGGTAGATACGCAGTATTTT. Amino acid sequence: CASSPSGVDTQYF.